Listed here are 8 T cell receptor beta chains from one sample, sequenced in a study of T cells in Graves' hyperthyroidism and ophthalmopathy. Amplification of TCR beta CDR3 regions used RNA as the template. During a first-round RT-PCR of the TCR CDR3, the HTBI primer set was used. TCRdb reanalysed the multiplex PCR reads using MiXCR and keeps one entry per CDR3 protein. The data show 660,000 or so distinct CDR3 sequences, around 20% seen once. The specimen sequenced was blood. The receptors were sampled from a man aged 25 to 40 with Graves' ophthalmopathy.

This clonotype was counted many times. The rearrangement uses TRBV7-2 and TRBJ2-3; 7 positions match TRBD2. The CDR3 is 15 amino acids. Losses at the gene ends were 5 bases for V and 7 bases for J; bases not matched to a gene: 12. Germline V gene sequence: CDR1 SGHTA, CDR2 FQGNSA. The CDR3 DNA reads TGTGCCAGCAGCCTAGGACTAGGGTCTACATATACGCAGTATTTT. Protein product: CASSLGLGSTYTQYF.

The count of this clonotype is one. This sequence joins TRBV3-1 and TRBJ2-3, with 13 nucleotides matching TRBD2. Losses at the gene ends were 0 bases for V and 6 bases for J; bases not matched to a gene: 3. The germline CDR1 and CDR2 sequences are LGHDT and YNNKEL (reference sequence). The length of the CDR3 is 16 residues. The DNA for the CDR3 is TGTGCCAGCAGCCAAGAAGGACTAGCGGGAGTGGATACGCAGTATTTT. Translating it yields CASSQEGLAGVDTQYF.

The gene calls are TRBV7-3 and TRBJ2-1; 9 nucleotides line up with TRBD2. Germline V CDR1 and CDR2: SGHTA, FQGTGA. With 5 bases clipped from V and 5 bases from J, the junction kept 10 bases outside the gene matches. The CDR3 is 16 amino acids. DNA for the CDR3: TGTGCCAGCAGCCGGGCGGGGGGGTTTATGAACAATGAGCAGTTCTTC. It codes for CASSRAGGFMNNEQFF.

This clonotype showed up just a few times. This sequence joins TRBV14 and TRBJ1-1; no clear D gene. This CDR3 is built from 13 residues. The germline V gene has CDR1 SGHDN and CDR2 FVKESK. Trimming took off 2 bases at V and 4 bases at J, with 8 bases between the two ends. CDR3 protein: CASSQQEGTEAFF. CDR3 coding DNA: TGTGCCAGCAGCCAACAGGAGGGCACTGAAGCTTTCTTT.

The chain is built from TRBV4-1 and TRBJ1-5; no clear D. CDR1 and CDR2 (germline): MGHRA, YSYEKL. V was clipped by 0 bases and J by 0 bases, with 9 bases between them. The length of the CDR3 is 16 residues. The CDR3 DNA reads as TGCGCCAGCAGCCAAGATCCAGGTTATAGCAATCAGCCCCAGCATTTT. Translating gives CASSQDPGYSNQPQHF.

The CDR3 DNA is TGTGCCAGCAGCTTAGTAGGAGAGGCGAATGAGCAGTTCTTC. Protein: CASSLVGEANEQFF. The rearrangement links TRBV7-2 to TRBJ2-1; D unclear. V lost 1 base and J lost 7, with 11 bases in between. This CDR3 is built from 14 residues. Germline lookup yields CDR1 SGHTA and CDR2 FQGNSA. Combining the CDR3 with reference TRBV7-2 and TRBJ2-1 gives the whole variable domain GAGVSQSPSNKVTEKGKDVELRCDPISGHTALYWYRQSLGQGLEFLIYFQGNSAPDKSGLPSDRFSAERTGGSVSTLTIQRTQQEDSAVYLCASSLVGEANEQFFGPGTRLTVL.

This sequence joins TRBV4-3 and TRBJ2-1; perhaps TRBD2 as D (5 bases). CDR3 length: 20 amino acids. The germline V and J ends were trimmed by 4 bases and 2 bases, with 27 bases remaining between them. The germline gives CDR1 LGHNA, CDR2 YSLEER. The DNA of the CDR3 is TGCGCCAGCAGCCGCCGTCCTGGGTTTCTGGAGGAGGTGACCTACAATGAGCAGTTCTTC. Translated: CASSRRPGFLEEVTYNEQFF.

This clonotype was observed at least ten times. The rearrangement links TRBV11-2 to TRBJ2-7; 7 nucleotides line up with TRBD2. This CDR3 has 13 amino acids. Germline V gives CDR1 SGHAT, CDR2 FQNNGV. V trimming: 11 bases; J trimming: 3 bases; junction bases outside the gene matches: 10. DNA for the CDR3: TGTGCCGGTGGGGGGGGGATGGGCTACGAGCAGTACTTC. Protein: CAGGGGMGYEQYF.